This T cell receptor (beta chain) stems from a study of beta chain features in type 1 diabetes. General observations from the study: Although PCR might favor shorter templates, it would do so equally in patients and controls. Shorter TCRB CDR3s, moderately but significantly so, were found in Type 1 diabetes patients in all four CD4+ subsets.

This clone showed up just a few times. Its antigen remains unknown. All of the isolated RNA was reverse transcribed, so expressed TCRB transcripts were sequenced. Data came from immunoSEQ multiplex PCR; TCRdb stores just in-frame clones and leaves some out. This sample has 680,000 or so clones; 13% occur once, and the top ten carry less than 0.025%. Germline V lookup: CDR1 SGHDT, CDR2 YYEEEE. The CDR3 length is 15 residues. With 9 bases clipped from V and 2 bases from J, the junction kept 12 bases outside the gene matches. The rearrangement links TRBV5-6 to TRBJ2-3, with 7 bases matching TRBD2. This receptor was obtained from a man younger than 35 with type 1 diabetes. Material: naive CD4+ T cells from blood. CDR3 region: CATKRGEKFTDTQYF. CDR3 coding DNA: TGTGCCACCAAGCGGGGTGAGAAATTCACAGATACGCAGTATTTT. The variable domain in full, completed from reference TRBV5-6 and TRBJ2-3, reads DAGVTQSPTHLIKTRGQQVTLRCSPKSGHDTVSWYQQALGQGPQFIFQYYEEEERQRGNFPDRFSGHQFPNYSSELNVNALLLGDSALYLCATKRGEKFTDTQYFGPGTRLTVL.